This TCR beta chain appears in the sequencing data of a study of cytomegalovirus exposure and HLA in healthy donors. The sample holds a few counts of this clone. Germline is not matched at one junction end, which may reflect a read error. The germline CDR1 and CDR2 sequences are SSHAT and FNYEAQ (reference sequence). CDR3 size: 13 residues. The primer mix had 60 Vbeta and 13 Jbeta primers. The assay was immunoSEQ multiplex PCR, and TCRdb's table has in-frame clones only and misses some. The profile shows some 110,000 clones, 8% to 10% of them singletons. Specimen: PBMCs. The chain joins TRBV7-7 to TRBJ2-5; D is possibly TRBD2 (6 bases). The sequence was obtained from a man aged 25-45 years in good health and CMV-seronegative. The DNA of the CDR3 is TGTGCTAGCAGCTTATGGGGACTCAAAACCCAGTACTTC. It is translated as CASSLWGLKTQYF.